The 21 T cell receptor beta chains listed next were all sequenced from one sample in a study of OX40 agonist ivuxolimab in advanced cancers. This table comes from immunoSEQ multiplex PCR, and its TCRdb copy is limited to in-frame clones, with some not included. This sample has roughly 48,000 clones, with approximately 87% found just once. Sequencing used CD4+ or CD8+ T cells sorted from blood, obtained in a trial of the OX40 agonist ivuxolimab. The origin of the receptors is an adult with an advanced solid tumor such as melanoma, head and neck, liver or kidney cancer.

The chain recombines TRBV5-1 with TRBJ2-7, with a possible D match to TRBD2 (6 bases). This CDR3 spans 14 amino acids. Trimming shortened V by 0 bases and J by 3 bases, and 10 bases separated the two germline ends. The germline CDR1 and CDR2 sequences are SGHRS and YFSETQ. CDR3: CASSLVLGGYEQYF. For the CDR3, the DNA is TGCGCCAGCAGCTTGGTACTGGGGGGCTACGAGCAGTACTTC.

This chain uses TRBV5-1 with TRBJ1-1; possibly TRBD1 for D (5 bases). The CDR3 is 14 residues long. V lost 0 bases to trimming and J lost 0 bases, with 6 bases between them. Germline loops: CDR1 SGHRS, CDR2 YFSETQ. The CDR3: CASSLAGMNTEAFF. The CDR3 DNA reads TGCGCCAGCAGCTTGGCAGGGATGAACACTGAAGCTTTCTTT.

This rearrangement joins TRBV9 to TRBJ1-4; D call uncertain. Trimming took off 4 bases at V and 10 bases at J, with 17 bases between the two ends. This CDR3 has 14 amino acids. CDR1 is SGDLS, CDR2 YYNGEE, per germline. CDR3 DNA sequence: TGTGCCAGCAGCATGGACTTAGCGGTTGGAAAACTGTTTTTT. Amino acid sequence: CASSMDLAVGKLFF.

The DNA of the CDR3 is TGTGCCAGCAGTCTGTCCGGGACAGGGTGGTATGGCTACACCTTC. Encoded protein: CASSLSGTGWYGYTF. The chain couples TRBV6-1 to TRBJ1-2, with 9 bases matching TRBD1. Germline CDR1 is MNHNS and CDR2 is SASEGT. The CDR3 has 15 amino acids. V lost 5 bases, J lost 5 bases, and 9 bases stayed unmatched.

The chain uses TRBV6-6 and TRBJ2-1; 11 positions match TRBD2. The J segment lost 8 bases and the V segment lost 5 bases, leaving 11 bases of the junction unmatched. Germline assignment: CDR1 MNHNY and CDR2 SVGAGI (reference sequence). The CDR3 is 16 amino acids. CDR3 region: CASSLVLAGGVDEQFF. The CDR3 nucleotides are TGTGCCAGCAGTCTTGTCCTAGCGGGGGGCGTGGATGAGCAGTTCTTC.

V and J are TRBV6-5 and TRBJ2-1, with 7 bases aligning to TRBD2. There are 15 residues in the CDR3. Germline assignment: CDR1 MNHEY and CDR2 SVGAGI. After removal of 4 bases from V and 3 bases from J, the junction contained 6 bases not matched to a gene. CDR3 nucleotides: TGTGCCAGCAGTTCGGGGGGTCTTAACTACAATGAGCAGTTCTTC. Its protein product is CASSSGGLNYNEQFF.

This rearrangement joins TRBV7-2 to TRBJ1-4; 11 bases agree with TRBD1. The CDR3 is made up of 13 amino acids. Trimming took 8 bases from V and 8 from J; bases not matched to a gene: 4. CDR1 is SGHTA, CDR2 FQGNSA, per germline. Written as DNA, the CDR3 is TGTGCCAGCGGCCGGGACAGGGGGGAAAAACTGTTTTTT. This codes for CASGRDRGEKLFF.

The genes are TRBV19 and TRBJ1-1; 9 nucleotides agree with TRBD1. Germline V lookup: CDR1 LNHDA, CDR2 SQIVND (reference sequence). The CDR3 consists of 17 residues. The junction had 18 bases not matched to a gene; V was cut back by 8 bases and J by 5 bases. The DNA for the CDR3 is TGTGCCAGTGGAGGCCGGAGCATGGGACAGGGAGGGACTGAAGCTTTCTTT. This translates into CASGGRSMGQGGTEAFF.

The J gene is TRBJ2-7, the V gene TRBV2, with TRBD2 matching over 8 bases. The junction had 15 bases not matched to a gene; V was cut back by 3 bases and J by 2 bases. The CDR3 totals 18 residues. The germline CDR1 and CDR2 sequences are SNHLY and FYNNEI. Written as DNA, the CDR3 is TGTGCCAGCAGTGACCCCTCCAGCGGGGGCCCTCCCACCTACGAGCAGTACTTC. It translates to CASSDPSSGGPPTYEQYF. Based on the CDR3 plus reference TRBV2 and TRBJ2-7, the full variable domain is EPEVTQTPSHQVTQMGQEVILRCVPISNHLYFYWYRQILGQKVEFLVSFYNNEISEKSEIFDDQFSVERPDGSNFTLKIRSTKLEDSAMYFCASSDPSSGGPPTYEQYFGPGTRLTVT.

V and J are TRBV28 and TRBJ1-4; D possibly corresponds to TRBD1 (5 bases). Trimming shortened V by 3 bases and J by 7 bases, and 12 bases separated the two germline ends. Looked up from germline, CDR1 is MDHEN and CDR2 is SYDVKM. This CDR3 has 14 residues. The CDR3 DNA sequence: TGTGCCAGCAGTTTTGCGTTAGGGACTGAAAAACTGTTTTTT. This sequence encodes CASSFALGTEKLFF.

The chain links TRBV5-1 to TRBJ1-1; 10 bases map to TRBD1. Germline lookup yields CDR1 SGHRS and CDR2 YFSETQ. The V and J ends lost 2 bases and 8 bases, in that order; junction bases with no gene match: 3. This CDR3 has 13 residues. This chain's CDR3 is CASSFQGQGEAFF. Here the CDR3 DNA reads TGCGCCAGCAGCTTTCAGGGACAGGGGGAAGCTTTCTTT.

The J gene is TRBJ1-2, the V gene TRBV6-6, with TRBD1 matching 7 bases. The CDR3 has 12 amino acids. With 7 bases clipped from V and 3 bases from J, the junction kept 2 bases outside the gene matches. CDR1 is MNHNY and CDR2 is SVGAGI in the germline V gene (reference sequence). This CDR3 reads CASTDRDYGYTF. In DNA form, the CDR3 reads TGTGCCAGCACCGACAGGGACTATGGCTACACCTTC.

The CDR3, as DNA: TGTGCCTGGAGTGGGATAGGGGGAGGCTATGGCTACACCTTC. Encoded protein: CAWSGIGGGYGYTF. The V call is TRBV30, the J call TRBJ1-2; a possible D gene is TRBD1 (6 bases). Germline V gives CDR1 GTSNPN, CDR2 SVGIG (reference sequence). The CDR3 covers 14 residues. V lost 1 base, J lost 4 bases, and 13 bases lay in between.

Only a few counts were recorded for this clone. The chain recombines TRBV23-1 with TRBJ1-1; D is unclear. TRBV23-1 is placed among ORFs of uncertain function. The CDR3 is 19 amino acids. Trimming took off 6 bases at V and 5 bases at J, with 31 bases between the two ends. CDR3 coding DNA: TGCGCCAGCAGCCTCGACCCATCAATACGAGGGCTTAGGGAAACTGAAGCTTTCTTT. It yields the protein CASSLDPSIRGLRETEAFF.

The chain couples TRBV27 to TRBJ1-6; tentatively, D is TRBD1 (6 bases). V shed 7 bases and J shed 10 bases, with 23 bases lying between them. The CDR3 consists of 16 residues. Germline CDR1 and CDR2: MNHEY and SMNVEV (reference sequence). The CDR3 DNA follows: TGTGCCAGCAAACCGGGGGGGACAAAACGGGAATCACCCCTCCACTTT. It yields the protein CASKPGGTKRESPLHF.

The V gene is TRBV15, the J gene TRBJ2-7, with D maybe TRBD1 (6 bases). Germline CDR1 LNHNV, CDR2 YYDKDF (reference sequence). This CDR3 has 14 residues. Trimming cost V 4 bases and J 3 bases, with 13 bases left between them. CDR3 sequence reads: CATSIQGINYEQYF. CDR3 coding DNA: TGTGCCACCAGCATACAGGGCATAAACTACGAGCAGTACTTC. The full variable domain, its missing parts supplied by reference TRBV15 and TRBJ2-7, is DAMVIQNPRYQVTQFGKPVTLSCSQTLNHNVMYWYQQKSSQAPKLLFHYYDKDFNNEADTPDNFQSRRPNTSFCFLDIRSPGLGDTAMYLCATSIQGINYEQYFGPGTRLTVT.

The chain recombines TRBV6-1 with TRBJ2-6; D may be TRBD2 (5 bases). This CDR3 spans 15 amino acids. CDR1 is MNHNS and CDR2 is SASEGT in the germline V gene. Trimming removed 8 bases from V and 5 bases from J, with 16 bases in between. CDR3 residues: CASQTGGIRANVLTF. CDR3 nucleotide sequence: TGTGCCAGCCAGACCGGAGGAATCAGGGCCAACGTCCTGACTTTC.

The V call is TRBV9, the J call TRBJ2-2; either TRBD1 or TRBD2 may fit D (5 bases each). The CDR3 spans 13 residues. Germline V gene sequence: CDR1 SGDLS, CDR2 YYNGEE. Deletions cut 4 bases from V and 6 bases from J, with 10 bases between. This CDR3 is CASSRGVSGELFF. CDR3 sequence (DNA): TGTGCCAGCAGCCGGGGCGTTTCCGGGGAGCTGTTTTTT. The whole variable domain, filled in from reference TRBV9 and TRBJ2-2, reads DSGVTQTPKHLITATGQRVTLRCSPRSGDLSVYWYQQSLDQGLQFLIQYYNGEERAKGNILERFSAQQFPDLHSELNLSSLELGDSALYFCASSRGVSGELFFGEGSRLTVL.

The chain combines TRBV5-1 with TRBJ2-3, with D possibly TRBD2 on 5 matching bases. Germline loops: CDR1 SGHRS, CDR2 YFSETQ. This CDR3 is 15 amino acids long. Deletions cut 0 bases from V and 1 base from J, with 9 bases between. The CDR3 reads CASSLVGEGTDTQYF. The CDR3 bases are TGCGCCAGCAGCTTGGTCGGGGAAGGCACAGATACGCAGTATTTT.

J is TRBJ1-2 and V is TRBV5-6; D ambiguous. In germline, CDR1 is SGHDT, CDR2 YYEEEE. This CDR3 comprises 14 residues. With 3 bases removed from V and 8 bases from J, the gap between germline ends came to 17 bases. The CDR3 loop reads CASSSWASWSGYTF. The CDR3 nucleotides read TGTGCCAGCAGCTCCTGGGCCTCATGGAGCGGCTACACCTTC.

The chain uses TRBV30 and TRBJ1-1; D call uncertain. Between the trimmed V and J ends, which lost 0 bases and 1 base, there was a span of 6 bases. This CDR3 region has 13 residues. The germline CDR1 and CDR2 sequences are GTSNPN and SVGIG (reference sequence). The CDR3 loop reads CAWSVQANTEAFF. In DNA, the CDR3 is TGTGCCTGGAGTGTACAAGCGAACACTGAAGCTTTCTTT.